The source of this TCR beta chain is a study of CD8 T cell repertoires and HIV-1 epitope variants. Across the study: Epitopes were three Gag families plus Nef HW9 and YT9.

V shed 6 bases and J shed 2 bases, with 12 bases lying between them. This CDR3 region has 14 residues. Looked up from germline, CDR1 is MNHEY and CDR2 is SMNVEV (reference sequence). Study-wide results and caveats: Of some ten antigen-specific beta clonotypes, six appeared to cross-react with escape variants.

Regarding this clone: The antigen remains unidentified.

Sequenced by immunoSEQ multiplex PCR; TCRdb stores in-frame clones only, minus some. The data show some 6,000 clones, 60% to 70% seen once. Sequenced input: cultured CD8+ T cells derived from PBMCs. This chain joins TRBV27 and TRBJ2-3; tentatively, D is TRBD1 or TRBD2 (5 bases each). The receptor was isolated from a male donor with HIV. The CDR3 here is CASSIEGPTDTQYF. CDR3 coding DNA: TGTGCCAGCAGCATCGAGGGACCCACAGATACGCAGTATTTT.